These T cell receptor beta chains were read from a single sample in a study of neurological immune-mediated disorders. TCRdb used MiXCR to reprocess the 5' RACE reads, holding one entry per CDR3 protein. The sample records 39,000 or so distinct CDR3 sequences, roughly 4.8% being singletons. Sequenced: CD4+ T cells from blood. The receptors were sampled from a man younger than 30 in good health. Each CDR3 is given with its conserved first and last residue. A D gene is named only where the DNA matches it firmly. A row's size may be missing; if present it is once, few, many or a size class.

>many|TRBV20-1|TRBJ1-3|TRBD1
TGCAGTGCTAGAGATCTTGGACAGGGATATTCGAACACCATATATTTT
CSARDLGQGYSNTIYF
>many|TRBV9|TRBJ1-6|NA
TGTGCCAGCAGCGAGAATAATTCACCCCTCCACTTT
CASSENNSPLHF
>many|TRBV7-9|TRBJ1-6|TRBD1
TGTGCCAGCAGCTTAGGTTCCAGGGGGCTTTCACCCCTCCACTTT
CASSLGSRGLSPLHF
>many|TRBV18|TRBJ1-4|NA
TGTGCCAGCTCTTACCCCTCCTCGGGGAATGAAAAACTGTTTTTT
CASSYPSSGNEKLFF
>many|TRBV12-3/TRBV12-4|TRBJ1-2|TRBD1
TGTGCCAGCAGGGCCGACAGGGCCCTTGGCTACACCTTC
CASRADRALGYTF
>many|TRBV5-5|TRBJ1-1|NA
TGTGCCAGCAGCTTGGGGGCCGGGGGCACCTCATTGAACACTGAAGCTTTCTTT
CASSLGAGGTSLNTEAFF
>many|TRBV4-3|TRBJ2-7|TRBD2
TGCGCCAGCAGCCCAGGGACTAGCGGGGCGTTCTACGAGCAGTACTTC
CASSPGTSGAFYEQYF
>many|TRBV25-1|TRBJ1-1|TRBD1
TGTGCCAGCTTAATCAGGGGGACGTGCACTGAAGCTTTCTTT
CASLIRGTCTEAFF
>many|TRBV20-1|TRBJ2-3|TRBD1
TGCAGTGCTAGACGAGGGGACAGCCCCTTCCCTAACACAGATACGCAGTATTTT
CSARRGDSPFPNTDTQYF
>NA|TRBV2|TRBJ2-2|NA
TGTGCCAGCAGTGAACCGAACACCGGGGAGCTGTTTTTT
CASSEPNTGELFF
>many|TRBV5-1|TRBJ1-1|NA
TGCGCCAGCAGCTTTGCTGGGATGAACACTGAAGCTTTCTTT
CASSFAGMNTEAFF
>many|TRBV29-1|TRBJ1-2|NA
TGCAGCGTTGCTCCCGGTTCTAACTATGGCTACACCTTC
CSVAPGSNYGYTF